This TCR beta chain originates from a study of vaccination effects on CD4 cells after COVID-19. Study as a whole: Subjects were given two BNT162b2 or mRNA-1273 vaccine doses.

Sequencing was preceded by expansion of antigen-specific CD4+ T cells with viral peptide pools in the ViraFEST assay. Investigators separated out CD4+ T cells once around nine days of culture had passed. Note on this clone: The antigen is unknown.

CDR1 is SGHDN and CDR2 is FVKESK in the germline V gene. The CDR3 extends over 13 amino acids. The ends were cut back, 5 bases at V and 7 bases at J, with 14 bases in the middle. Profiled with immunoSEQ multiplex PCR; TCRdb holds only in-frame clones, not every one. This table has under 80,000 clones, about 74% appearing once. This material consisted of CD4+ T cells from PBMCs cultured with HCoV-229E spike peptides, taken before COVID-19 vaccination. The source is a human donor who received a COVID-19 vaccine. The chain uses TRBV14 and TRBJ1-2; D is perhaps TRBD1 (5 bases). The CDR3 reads CASSKQVSGGYTF. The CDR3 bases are TGTGCCAGCAGCAAACAGGTTTCGGGTGGCTACACCTTC.